This T cell receptor (beta chain) is from a study of blood T cell repertoires in COVID-19. The wider study: Sites in the United States, Italy and Spain provided acute and convalescent COVID-19 samples. From T cells, B-cell-depleted T cells, or PBMCs came the material, which was cDNA or gDNA.

Per the original data handling: Reference gene primer amplification gave estimated nucleated cell counts. Data came from immunoSEQ multiplex PCR; TCRdb stores just in-frame clones and leaves some out. V, J and clone size were drawn from that table, and D and trimming were deduced from the DNA. The table has about 140,000 clones, 75% to 90% seen once. V was clipped by 3 bases and J by 0 bases; unmatched bases: 5. The CDR3 covers 15 residues. Germline CDR1 reads SGHRS; CDR2 reads YFSETQ. V is TRBV5-1 and J is TRBJ1-1, with 7 positions matching TRBD1. This TCR came from a woman over 75 with acute or convalescent COVID-19. Sequencing was performed on peripheral blood. CDR3: CASSSPQGMNTEAFF. The CDR3 coding sequence is TGCGCCAGCAGCTCCCCACAGGGGATGAACACTGAAGCTTTCTTT.